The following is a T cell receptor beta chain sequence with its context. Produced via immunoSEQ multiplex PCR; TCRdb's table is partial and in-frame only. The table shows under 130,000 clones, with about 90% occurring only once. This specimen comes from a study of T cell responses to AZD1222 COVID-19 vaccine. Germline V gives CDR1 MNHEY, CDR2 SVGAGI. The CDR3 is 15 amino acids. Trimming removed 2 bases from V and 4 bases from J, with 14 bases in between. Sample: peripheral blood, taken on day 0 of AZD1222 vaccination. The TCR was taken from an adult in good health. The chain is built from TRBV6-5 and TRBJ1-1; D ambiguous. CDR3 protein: CASSYGSRGSTEAFF. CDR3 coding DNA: TGTGCCAGCAGTTACGGGAGCCGGGGTAGCACTGAAGCTTTCTTT.